This T cell receptor beta chain originates from a study of tumor-infiltrating lymphocytes in primary liver carcinoma (dated by TCRdb to the late 2010s). Context from the whole study: Hepatocellular carcinoma (four) or combined HCC and intrahepatic cholangiocarcinoma (one) was present in the five patients, who were three men and two women aged 30 to 69 years. Tumors of the five patients were stage T1-T3 N0M0 with maximum diameters of roughly 4 to 10 cm. Samples yielded roughly 3.5 to 7.5 million productive TCRbeta reads; read depth did not differ significantly between tissue types. For each liver tumor, the study sampled five regions along with adjacent normal tissue and blood, and applied TCRbeta repertoire sequencing, expression microarrays and whole-exome sequencing. TCRbeta repertoire sequencing covered about 35 specimens from 5 patients: around 25 tumor regions, 5 adjacent noncancerous liver tissues and 5 peripheral blood samples. To link TCRbeta repertoire diversity to the local molecular phenotype, the 20 to 25 tumor region samples were profiled with Agilent mRNA microarrays. High reproducibility was observed for the technical replicate repertoires, with mean shared-clone rates around 0.9 and correlation coefficients above 0.95. Study-wide findings and limitations: The top 250 clones made up a significantly larger repertoire fraction in tumors than in blood (p = 0.039). The study included only five patients, and the authors note findings should be validated in a larger study. Only about 7-25% of top clones were present in all five regions of a tumor, suggesting spatial heterogeneity of tumor-infiltrating T cells. Because sequencing covered only the TCR beta chain and unpaired alpha chains were not captured, true repertoire diversity is likely underestimated. Repertoire overlap was higher between tumor regions (mean about 36%) than tumor-adjacent (roughly 17%) or tumor-blood (about 14%) pairs, consistent with antigen-driven expansion. Because the samples were bulk and unsorted, CD4+ and CD8+ T cell repertoires could not be compared.

About this clonotype: Its cognate antigen has yet to be identified. This likely comes from a read error, as the CDR3 has no conserved phenylalanine or tryptophan at its end.

The CDR3 length is 12 residues, termini included. The DNA shown is the 36-base CDR3, in frame from base 1. CDR1 is given as SQVTM and CDR2 as ANQGSEA, both from the germline V gene. Total RNA and DNA were co-extracted from around 18-30 mg of bulk tissue with the AllPrep DNA/RNA mini kit, without cell sorting. Between late 2015 and March 2016, about five patients in China with histopathologically diagnosed primary liver carcinoma had surgical resection. At the time of sampling, the patients were treatment-naive and had chronic HBV infection. Each tumor was sampled at five spatially separated regions: the tumor centre plus the superior, inferior, left-lateral and right-lateral poles. Histological examination found more than 75% viable tumor cells in every tumor sample. Pieces of fresh tumor and adjacent tissue were cut in half, with one half kept in RNAlater at -80 degrees C and the other half sent for histology.

A constant-region primer and ProtoScript II reverse transcriptase were used to reverse-transcribe TCRbeta-specific cDNA from roughly 500 ng total RNA. Three nested multiplex PCR rounds, following a slightly modified ARM-PCR procedure, were used to build the TCRbeta libraries. The first two PCR rounds used multiplex TRBV1-TRBV30 forward primers with a Cbeta reverse primer, each for 10 cycles. A final 25-cycle PCR with Deep VentR polymerase added sample barcodes and Illumina adapters. Before sequencing, amplicons of 200-500 bp were purified from gel using a QIAquick gel extraction kit. An Illumina HiSeq 2500 was used to sequence the TCRbeta amplicons, generating 250-bp paired-end reads. As for the original processing: Reads were quality-trimmed with Trimmomatic v0.33, and paired reads were merged with FLASH v1.2.11 to recover full CDR3 sequences. MiGEC v1.2.1b assigned V, D and J germline segments to the rearranged TCRbeta sequences. Clonotype statistics, along with Shannon-Wiener diversity indices, were calculated using VDJtools v1.0.0. Except for diversity analysis, only each sample's 250 most abundant clonotypes were used in subsequent analyses to reduce sampling bias. TCRdb passed the public sequencing reads through fastp at Q25 and MiXCR, retaining productive beta sequences. Rows with a matching CDR3 protein are joined into one entry that keeps the most common DNA and genes. The V and J calls and clone size are TCRdb's, not the authors'. The sample includes about 20,000 distinct CDR3 sequences, with over 70% observed a single time. About 40% of the sample lies in the top ten.

The chain uses TRBV29-1 and TRBJ1-1; 7 central bases correspond to TRBD1. The receptor's source is a woman aged 30 to 39 with primary liver carcinoma and hepatitis B virus infection. The sequencing sample was made of liver tumor tissue from sampling region 4. This sample's cell subset or site label indicates: tumor region T4, right-lateral pole. The DNA sequence reads TGCATCATCGAGACAGGGAGCACTGAAGCTTTCCTT. Its protein reads: CIIETGSTEAFL.